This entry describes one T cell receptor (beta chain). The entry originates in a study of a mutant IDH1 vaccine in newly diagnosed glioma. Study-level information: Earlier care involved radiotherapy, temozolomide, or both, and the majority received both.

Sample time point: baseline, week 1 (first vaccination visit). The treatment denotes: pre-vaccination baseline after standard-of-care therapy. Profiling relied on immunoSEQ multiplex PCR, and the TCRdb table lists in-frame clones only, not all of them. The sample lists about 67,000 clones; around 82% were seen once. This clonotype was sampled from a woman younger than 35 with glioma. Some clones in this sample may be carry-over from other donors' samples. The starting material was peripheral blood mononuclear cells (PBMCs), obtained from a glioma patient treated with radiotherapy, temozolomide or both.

The CDR3 protein is CASSVNRGRETQYF. Written as DNA, the CDR3 is TGTGCCAGCAGCGTAAACAGGGGGCGAGAGACCCAGTACTTC. The chain carries TRBV7-9 and TRBJ2-5; 9 nucleotides align to TRBD1. This CDR3 spans 14 amino acids. Germline CDR1 is SEHNR and CDR2 is FQNEAQ (reference sequence). V trimming: 5 bases; J trimming: 4 bases; junction bases outside the gene matches: 5.